The T cell receptor (beta chain) described here comes from a study of blood T cell repertoires in COVID-19. At the level of the study: Sites in the United States, Italy and Spain provided acute and convalescent COVID-19 samples. Sources were T cells, B-cell-depleted T cells, or PBMCs; the material itself was cDNA or gDNA.

This clone has only a few counts. Original data processing: Reference gene primer amplification gave nucleated cell count estimates. The assay was immunoSEQ multiplex PCR, and TCRdb's table has in-frame clones only and misses some. Clone size and the V and J calls come from that table; the DNA yielded D and trimming. The sample consists of around 320,000 clones, about nine tenths of them appearing once. Germline V CDR1 and CDR2: SGHNT, YYREEE (reference sequence). The CDR3 is 16 residues long. The germline V and J ends were trimmed by 4 bases and 0 bases, with 13 bases remaining between them. The sequenced material came from peripheral blood. The rearrangement joins TRBV5-4 to TRBJ2-2; a possible D gene is TRBD1 (6 bases). This TCR derives from a woman in her twenties or thirties who had recovered from COVID-19. CDR3 DNA: TGTGCCAGCAGCCCCCCCGGGACATCGAACACCGGGGAGCTGTTTTTT. Protein: CASSPPGTSNTGELFF.